Listed below are T cell receptor beta chains from one sample, sequenced in a study of technical replicates of blood from a handful of donors. Assay: immunoSEQ multiplex PCR; the TCRdb copy retains only in-frame clones and omits some. This table holds around 57,000 clones, around 97% found once. Specimen: T cells isolated from PBMCs. The receptors were sampled from a human donor in good health. Each CDR3 is given with its conserved first and last residue. Each record gives: CDR3 DNA, CDR3 protein, J gene, D gene, V gene, clone size. A D gene is named only where the DNA matches it firmly. Clone size is not always given. Where it is, it says once, few, many or a class for expanded clones.

CDR3nt: TGTGCCAGCAGTGAATATCCGGGGACAGGGATCACCTATAATTCACCCCTCCACTTT
CDR3aa: CASSEYPGTGITYNSPLHF
j_gene: TRBJ1-6
d_gene: TRBD1
v_gene: TRBV6-1
abundance: NA

CDR3nt: TGTGCCAGCAGCTTTCAGGATTCGGCCTACAATGAGCAGTTCTTC
CDR3aa: CASSFQDSAYNEQFF
j_gene: TRBJ2-1
d_gene: NA
v_gene: TRBV5-4
abundance: NA

CDR3nt: TGCGCCAGCAGCCCAGGGACAGGGAACACTGAAGCTTTCTTT
CDR3aa: CASSPGTGNTEAFF
j_gene: TRBJ1-1
d_gene: TRBD1
v_gene: TRBV4-1
abundance: NA

CDR3nt: TGTGCCAGCAGTCTCTTCACTAGGACGGCCGGGGAGCTGTTTTTT
CDR3aa: CASSLFTRTAGELFF
j_gene: TRBJ2-2
d_gene: NA
v_gene: TRBV5-4
abundance: NA

CDR3nt: TGTGCCGCGTGGGGTTCGGAGGGCCCCTACAATGAGCAGTTCTTC
CDR3aa: CAAWGSEGPYNEQFF
j_gene: TRBJ2-1
d_gene: NA
v_gene: TRBV6-5
abundance: NA

CDR3nt: TGCGCCAGCAGCCAATCGGGACAGGGTAATGAAAAACTGTTTTTT
CDR3aa: CASSQSGQGNEKLFF
j_gene: TRBJ1-4
d_gene: TRBD1
v_gene: TRBV4-1
abundance: NA

CDR3nt: TGTGCCATCAGCCGTAGGGGGAATAGACAACATCTCGGGGACAATGAGCAGTTCTTC
CDR3aa: CAISRRGNRQHLGDNEQFF
j_gene: TRBJ2-1
d_gene: NA
v_gene: TRBV10-3
abundance: NA

CDR3nt: TGTGCCAGCAGCTTAGCCGTCGGGTATGGCTACACCTTC
CDR3aa: CASSLAVGYGYTF
j_gene: TRBJ1-2
d_gene: NA
v_gene: TRBV7-8
abundance: NA

CDR3nt: TGTGCCAGCAGCGTAGACGAGGAGACCCAGTACTTC
CDR3aa: CASSVDEETQYF
j_gene: TRBJ2-5
d_gene: NA
v_gene: TRBV9
abundance: NA

CDR3nt: TGTGCCAGCAGCTTAGGGCAACAGCTCACAGATACGCAGTATTTT
CDR3aa: CASSLGQQLTDTQYF
j_gene: TRBJ2-3
d_gene: NA
v_gene: TRBV7-7
abundance: NA

CDR3nt: TGTGCCAGCAGTCCAGGACAGTCCAACTTCTATGGCTACACCTTC
CDR3aa: CASSPGQSNFYGYTF
j_gene: TRBJ1-2
d_gene: NA
v_gene: TRBV27
abundance: NA

CDR3nt: TGTGCCAGCAGTTACCGGCAGGGAAAGGTGGCTGGCTACACCTTC
CDR3aa: CASSYRQGKVAGYTF
j_gene: TRBJ1-2
d_gene: NA
v_gene: TRBV6-5
abundance: NA

CDR3nt: TGCGCCAGCAGTGAGGGGACAAAAACTGAAGCTTTCTTT
CDR3aa: CASSEGTKTEAFF
j_gene: TRBJ1-1
d_gene: NA
v_gene: TRBV10-2
abundance: NA

CDR3nt: TGTGCCGGGGAGGGGACTAGCGGGCCCAATGAGCAGTTCTTC
CDR3aa: CAGEGTSGPNEQFF
j_gene: TRBJ2-1
d_gene: TRBD2
v_gene: TRBV30
abundance: once

CDR3nt: TGTGCCAGCAGGACGGGAGCATTCGAGCAGTACTTC
CDR3aa: CASRTGAFEQYF
j_gene: TRBJ2-7
d_gene: NA
v_gene: TRBV27
abundance: few

CDR3nt: TGTGCCAGCAGTTACTCGTCAGGGACTGGAAACACCATATATTTT
CDR3aa: CASSYSSGTGNTIYF
j_gene: TRBJ1-3
d_gene: NA
v_gene: TRBV6-5
abundance: NA

CDR3nt: TGCGCCAGCAGCTCCGGGTCGACTAGCGCTAGCACAGATACGCAGTATTTT
CDR3aa: CASSSGSTSASTDTQYF
j_gene: TRBJ2-3
d_gene: TRBD2
v_gene: TRBV5-1
abundance: NA

CDR3nt: TGTGCCAGCAGTTACATCTGGGGGAGGAAGACTGAAGCTTTCTTT
CDR3aa: CASSYIWGRKTEAFF
j_gene: TRBJ1-1
d_gene: NA
v_gene: TRBV6-5
abundance: NA

CDR3nt: TGTGCCAGCAGTTATTCGCAGGACTCCTACGAGCAGTACTTC
CDR3aa: CASSYSQDSYEQYF
j_gene: TRBJ2-7
d_gene: NA
v_gene: TRBV6-9
abundance: NA

CDR3nt: TGCGCCAGCAGCGAACTAGCGGGGGGGCTCCCAGATACGCAGTATTTT
CDR3aa: CASSELAGGLPDTQYF
j_gene: TRBJ2-3
d_gene: TRBD2
v_gene: TRBV4-1
abundance: NA

CDR3nt: TGTGCCAGCTCACCGGCTGGCGGGAGTAGTTACAATGAGCAGTTCTTC
CDR3aa: CASSPAGGSSYNEQFF
j_gene: TRBJ2-1
d_gene: TRBD2
v_gene: TRBV18
abundance: NA

CDR3nt: TGTGCCATCCTCGACTCTTCGGGGGCCAACGTCCTGACTTTC
CDR3aa: CAILDSSGANVLTF
j_gene: TRBJ2-6
d_gene: NA
v_gene: TRBV10-3
abundance: NA

CDR3nt: TGTGCCAGCGCCGGGTGGAACACTGAAGCTTTCTTT
CDR3aa: CASAGWNTEAFF
j_gene: TRBJ1-1
d_gene: NA
v_gene: TRBV13
abundance: NA

CDR3nt: TGTGCCAGCAGCTTGGTAGGGACAGGGTTTAGGAATGAGCAGTTCTTC
CDR3aa: CASSLVGTGFRNEQFF
j_gene: TRBJ2-1
d_gene: TRBD1
v_gene: TRBV5-4
abundance: NA

CDR3nt: TGCGCCAGCAGCCAAGCACAGAGCCCTCTCTACGAGCAGTACTTC
CDR3aa: CASSQAQSPLYEQYF
j_gene: TRBJ2-7
d_gene: NA
v_gene: TRBV4-1
abundance: NA

CDR3nt: TGTGCCAGCAGCCAAGTTTCTTACAGGGAGCAAGAGACCCAGTACTTC
CDR3aa: CASSQVSYREQETQYF
j_gene: TRBJ2-5
d_gene: NA
v_gene: TRBV14
abundance: NA

CDR3nt: TGTGCCAGCAGTTTAGGGACAGCCCATGGGCAGTTCTTC
CDR3aa: CASSLGTAHGQFF
j_gene: TRBJ2-1
d_gene: TRBD1
v_gene: TRBV27
abundance: NA

CDR3nt: TGTGCCAGCAGCTGGGCGGTACAGGGGGTTGGGATGGATACGCAGTATTTT
CDR3aa: CASSWAVQGVGMDTQYF
j_gene: TRBJ2-3
d_gene: TRBD1
v_gene: TRBV28
abundance: NA

CDR3nt: TGTGCCAGCAGCATAGTCGGGACTTCCTACAATGAGCAGTTCTTC
CDR3aa: CASSIVGTSYNEQFF
j_gene: TRBJ2-1
d_gene: NA
v_gene: TRBV7-2
abundance: NA

CDR3nt: TGTGCCAGCTCTCGGACAGGGGAAAAACTGTTTTTT
CDR3aa: CASSRTGEKLFF
j_gene: TRBJ1-4
d_gene: TRBD1
v_gene: TRBV18
abundance: NA

CDR3nt: TGCGCCAGCAGAATTCAGGGGAACACTGAAGCTTTCTTT
CDR3aa: CASRIQGNTEAFF
j_gene: TRBJ1-1
d_gene: NA
v_gene: TRBV5-1
abundance: once

CDR3nt: TGTGCCAGCAGTGCTGAAAGCAGAAACACCATATATTTT
CDR3aa: CASSAESRNTIYF
j_gene: TRBJ1-3
d_gene: NA
v_gene: TRBV2
abundance: NA

CDR3nt: TGTGCCAGCAGTTCGCTAGCGCCGAACACCGGGGAGCTGTTTTTT
CDR3aa: CASSSLAPNTGELFF
j_gene: TRBJ2-2
d_gene: NA
v_gene: TRBV27
abundance: NA

CDR3nt: TGTGCCAGCAGTTACGGTTTAGGGACTAGCGGGAGTAAAAACACCGGGGAGCTGTTTTTT
CDR3aa: CASSYGLGTSGSKNTGELFF
j_gene: TRBJ2-2
d_gene: TRBD2
v_gene: TRBV2
abundance: NA

CDR3nt: TGCGCCAGCAGCCATTGGGCCGTGTCGCCTGAAGCTTTCTTT
CDR3aa: CASSHWAVSPEAFF
j_gene: TRBJ1-1
d_gene: NA
v_gene: TRBV4-1
abundance: NA

CDR3nt: TGTGCCAGCAGCGGTCAGACAGTCTACGAGCAGTACTTC
CDR3aa: CASSGQTVYEQYF
j_gene: TRBJ2-7
d_gene: NA
v_gene: TRBV28
abundance: NA

CDR3nt: TGTGCCAGCAGGACAGGGGGTAATAGCAATCAGCCCCAGCATTTT
CDR3aa: CASRTGGNSNQPQHF
j_gene: TRBJ1-5
d_gene: TRBD1
v_gene: TRBV2
abundance: NA

CDR3nt: TGTGCCAGCAGCTCGGGGACAGATTACGAGCAGTACTTC
CDR3aa: CASSSGTDYEQYF
j_gene: TRBJ2-7
d_gene: TRBD1
v_gene: TRBV7-9
abundance: NA

CDR3nt: TGTGCCAGCATTGACTGGGCTGGGTATGGCTACACCTTC
CDR3aa: CASIDWAGYGYTF
j_gene: TRBJ1-2
d_gene: NA
v_gene: TRBV2
abundance: NA

CDR3nt: TGTGCCAGCAGCCCCCTAGCGGGGGGCCCTCACGTGGATACGCAGTATTTT
CDR3aa: CASSPLAGGPHVDTQYF
j_gene: TRBJ2-3
d_gene: TRBD2
v_gene: TRBV11-3
abundance: NA

CDR3nt: TGCAGCGTGGAAAGGGGCGGTACTGAAGCTTTCTTT
CDR3aa: CSVERGGTEAFF
j_gene: TRBJ1-1
d_gene: NA
v_gene: TRBV29-1
abundance: NA

CDR3nt: TGTGCCAGCGGGCAGCCTATTGGGGAGCTGTTTTTT
CDR3aa: CASGQPIGELFF
j_gene: TRBJ2-2
d_gene: NA
v_gene: TRBV27
abundance: few

CDR3nt: TGTGCCAGCAGCTTCGGCAGCGCCGGGGAGCTGTTTTTT
CDR3aa: CASSFGSAGELFF
j_gene: TRBJ2-2
d_gene: NA
v_gene: TRBV11-3
abundance: NA

CDR3nt: TGCGCCAGCAGCTCCTCGACTAGCGGGGGGATCACCGGGGAGCTGTTTTTT
CDR3aa: CASSSSTSGGITGELFF
j_gene: TRBJ2-2
d_gene: TRBD2
v_gene: TRBV5-1
abundance: NA

CDR3nt: TGTGCCAGCAGCTTAGCGGGACTTATTATCACCGGGGAGCTGTTTTTT
CDR3aa: CASSLAGLIITGELFF
j_gene: TRBJ2-2
d_gene: NA
v_gene: TRBV7-9
abundance: NA

CDR3nt: TGTGCCAGCAGCTCGGGGGGGACCCTCTACAATGAGCAGTTCTTC
CDR3aa: CASSSGGTLYNEQFF
j_gene: TRBJ2-1
d_gene: TRBD2
v_gene: TRBV11-3
abundance: NA

CDR3nt: TGTGCCAGCAGCGTAGGCGCCGGGGGGGAGACCCAGTACTTC
CDR3aa: CASSVGAGGETQYF
j_gene: TRBJ2-5
d_gene: TRBD2
v_gene: TRBV9
abundance: NA

CDR3nt: TGTGCCTGGAGCGGTGATAGCAATCAGCCCCAGCATTTT
CDR3aa: CAWSGDSNQPQHF
j_gene: TRBJ1-5
d_gene: NA
v_gene: TRBV30
abundance: NA